The sequence of this T cell receptor beta chain was determined in a study of cytomegalovirus exposure and HLA in healthy donors. Study at large: Tens of millions of unique TCRs, all from HLA-typed donors, were included in an early release of the data. Study-wide findings and caveats: For most TCR beta V segments, an earlier analysis put the productive rate at about 87% or about 30% of the time.

Regarding this clone: Its specificity is unknown.

This PCR relied on a set of 60 Vbeta primers and 13 Jbeta primers. Method: immunoSEQ multiplex PCR; TCRdb's copy keeps in-frame clones and lacks some. This table holds under 200,000 clones, over 70% found once. Sequencing was performed on PBMCs. This clonotype was obtained from a man aged 45-65 years in good health and CMV-seropositive.

The CDR3 DNA follows: TGCGCCAGCAGCCCCCTTACCCCCTCAGCGGGAGGCTTCTACGAGCAGTACTTC. It translates to CASSPLTPSAGGFYEQYF. The V gene is TRBV4-1, the J gene TRBJ2-7; 9 bases match TRBD2. Per germline, CDR1 MGHRA and CDR2 YSYEKL. This CDR3 region has 18 residues. The V and J ends lost 4 bases and 3 bases, in that order; junction bases with no gene match: 16.